These 9 T cell receptor beta chains were sequenced from one sample in a study of cytomegalovirus exposure and HLA in healthy donors. Primers: 60 Vbeta forward and 13 Jbeta reverse. Some clones are missing from TCRdb's copy, which holds only in-frame ones; the method was immunoSEQ multiplex PCR. The sample yields 150,000 to 200,000 clones, around 77% seen once. Sequences were obtained from PBMCs. The receptors derive from a woman aged 40 to 50 in good health and CMV-seronegative.

The chain links TRBV7-9 to TRBJ1-2; 7 bases map to TRBD1. CDR3 length: 15 residues. CDR1 and CDR2 (germline): SEHNR, FQNEAQ (reference sequence). With 7 bases clipped from V and 1 base from J, the junction kept 9 bases outside the gene matches. DNA of the CDR3: TGTGCCAGCAACAGGGACAGTCTGGGTAACTATGGCTACACCTTC. This sequence encodes CASNRDSLGNYGYTF.

This clone was picked up a small number of times. The chain links TRBV19 to TRBJ2-1; TRBD2 agrees at 10 bases. The CDR3 has 18 residues. V was clipped by 5 bases and J by 7 bases; unmatched bases: 17. Germline V CDR1 and CDR2: LNHDA, SQIVND (reference sequence). DNA of the CDR3: TGTGCCAGTAGTGTGCAGGGTTTTTCGGGACTAGCGTCTAATGAGCAGTTCTTC. This sequence encodes CASSVQGFSGLASNEQFF.

The V and J genes are TRBV6-6 and TRBJ1-5; D not resolved. V was cut by 0 bases and J by 7 bases, with 10 bases left in between. The germline V gene has CDR1 MNHNY and CDR2 SVGAGI (reference sequence). The CDR3 has 14 amino acids. The CDR3 bases are TGTGCCAGCAGTTACTCAGGCGGAGTCCAGCCCCAGCATTTT. Encoded protein: CASSYSGGVQPQHF.

The rearrangement joins TRBV5-1 to TRBJ2-1; 8 nucleotides match TRBD2. Trimming cost V 2 bases and J 9 bases; bases outside gene matches: 13. CDR1 is SGHRS, CDR2 YFSETQ, per germline. This CDR3 contains 16 residues. CDR3 region: CASSLRGGTSAVEQFF. The CDR3 DNA sequence: TGCGCCAGCAGCTTAAGGGGAGGGACTAGTGCGGTTGAGCAGTTCTTC.

This clone was seen a single time. This rearrangement joins TRBV29-1 to TRBJ2-7; tentatively, D is TRBD1 (6 bases). CDR3 length: 14 amino acids. The V gene lost 7 bases and the J gene lost 3 bases, with 19 bases spanning the gap. From germline, CDR1 is SQVTM and CDR2 ANQGSEA. CDR3 amino acids: CSALRDTEYYEQYF. In nucleotides, the CDR3 is TGCAGCGCCCTTCGGGACACCGAATACTACGAGCAGTACTTC.

The gene calls are TRBV5-4 and TRBJ1-2; the D gene is possibly TRBD1 (6 bases). Trimming shortened V by 5 bases and J by 8 bases, and 22 bases separated the two germline ends. From germline, CDR1 is SGHNT and CDR2 YYREEE (reference sequence). The CDR3 runs to 15 residues. CDR3 DNA sequence: TGTGCCAGCAGTTCGTCTAGACAGGCCCTTAGGGGCTACACCTTC. This translates into CASSSSRQALRGYTF.

CDR3: CASSSRTGEAFF. Here the CDR3 DNA reads TGTGCCAGCTCATCAAGGACAGGCGAAGCTTTCTTT. The chain uses TRBV18 and TRBJ1-1, with 7 bases that match TRBD1. With 5 bases clipped from V and 8 bases from J, the junction kept 5 bases outside the gene matches. This CDR3 has 12 amino acids. CDR1 KGHSH and CDR2 LQKENI come from the germline V gene.

This chain links TRBV27 with TRBJ1-1; unclear D gene. CDR1 is MNHEY, CDR2 SMNVEV, per germline (reference sequence). Trimming shortened V by 7 bases and J by 0 bases, and 15 bases separated the two germline ends. The CDR3 has 15 residues. The CDR3 is CASKAQEGVNTEAFF. CDR3 bases: TGTGCCAGCAAGGCGCAGGAGGGAGTGAACACTGAAGCTTTCTTT.

The rearrangement joins TRBV18 to TRBJ2-7; 8 bases map to TRBD1. The ends lost 6 bases at V and 0 bases at J; junction bases unmatched: 4. Germline-derived CDR1 and CDR2 are KGHSH and LQKENI. This CDR3 is built from 14 residues. CDR3 region: CASSAGQDSYEQYF. The CDR3 bases are TGTGCCAGCTCCGCGGGACAGGACTCCTACGAGCAGTACTTC.